This TCR beta chain emerged from a study of cytomegalovirus exposure and HLA in healthy donors. Study findings and constraints: For most subjects, TCR beta sequences were reported to predict HLA-A and HLA-B alleles with accuracy. According to a later analysis, donors in an Asian-associated ancestry cluster reportedly had fewer N-insertions than the approximately 670-donor mean. Most CMV-associated TCR beta chains were later found to appear HLA-restricted.

For this clone: What it recognizes is unknown.

The PCR was carried out with 60 Vbeta primers and 13 Jbeta primers. The repertoire was sequenced with immunoSEQ multiplex PCR; TCRdb's copy has only in-frame clones and lacks some. This sample yields 130,000 to 150,000 clones, of which roughly 80% are seen a single time; 5% to 5.5% belongs to the top ten. Donors sampled were nominally healthy, though unrecorded immune exposures were likely. The V gene lost 8 bases and the J gene lost 3 bases, with 14 bases spanning the gap. Germline assignment: CDR1 LNHDA and CDR2 SQIVND (reference sequence). The CDR3 is made up of 13 amino acids. Sequencing used PBMCs. This chain links TRBV19 with TRBJ2-7, with a tentative D call TRBD1 (5 bases). This TCR came from a male donor in good health and CMV-seronegative. The CDR3: CASGAPDLYEQYF. In DNA, the CDR3 is TGTGCCAGTGGGGCCCCGGACCTCTACGAGCAGTACTTC.